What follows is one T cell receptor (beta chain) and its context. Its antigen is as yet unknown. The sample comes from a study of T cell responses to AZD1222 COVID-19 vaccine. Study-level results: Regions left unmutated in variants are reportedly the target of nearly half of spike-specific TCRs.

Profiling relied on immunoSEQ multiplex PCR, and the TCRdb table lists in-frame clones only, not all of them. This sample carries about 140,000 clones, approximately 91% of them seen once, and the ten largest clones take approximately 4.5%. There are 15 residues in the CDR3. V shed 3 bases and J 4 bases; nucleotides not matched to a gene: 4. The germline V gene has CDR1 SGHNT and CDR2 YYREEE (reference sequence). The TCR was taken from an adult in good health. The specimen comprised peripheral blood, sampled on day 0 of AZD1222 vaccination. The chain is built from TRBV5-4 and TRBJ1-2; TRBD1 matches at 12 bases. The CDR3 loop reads CASSWGQGAGYGYTF. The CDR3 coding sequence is TGTGCCAGCAGCTGGGGACAGGGGGCAGGCTATGGCTACACCTTC.